The 22 T cell receptor beta chains below were found in one sample sequenced in a study of shared clonotypes between healthy human individuals (dated by TCRdb to between 2020 and 2021). CD8 naive samples were obtained by positive selection for CCR7 among CD45RO-negative cells, yielding a CD45RA+CCR7+ population from which TemRA cells were excluded. Receptor amplification or capture employed the immunoSEQ multiplex PCR assay. TCRdb limited this immuneACCESS table to in-frame rearrangements with V and J called. A share of clones is missing; checked studies link under half to unresolved V genes, and the rest is unexplained. The sample table lists about 1.9 million clones, about 93% of them with a count of one. About 1.7% of the sample goes to the ten largest clones. The sample was naive CD8+ T cells from PBMCs. Interpreted using the paper, the cell subset or site label stands for: CD45RA+CCR7+. These receptors were obtained from a man younger than 30 in good health. Some clones in this sample may be carry-over from other donors' samples.

The rearrangement uses TRBV4-2 and TRBJ2-1, with 7 nucleotides matching TRBD2. The CDR3 loop spans 18 amino acids. Trimming took 0 bases from V and 7 from J; bases not matched to a gene: 15. The germline gives CDR1 LGHNA, CDR2 YNFKEQ. The chain's CDR3 is CASSQEARVTDGGNEQFF. The CDR3, as DNA: TGTGCCAGCAGCCAAGAGGCGAGGGTCACGGACGGGGGGAATGAGCAGTTCTTC.

This rearrangement joins TRBV19 to TRBJ2-2; D might be TRBD1 (5 bases). The length of the CDR3 is 14 residues. Trimming cost V 3 bases and J 7 bases, with 12 bases left between them. CDR1 is LNHDA and CDR2 is SQIVND in the germline V gene (reference sequence). The CDR3 bases are TGTGCCAGTAGTATCTTGGGGCGTGGCGGGGAGCTGTTTTTT. Residues: CASSILGRGGELFF.

This chain links TRBV9 with TRBJ2-7; 9 bases agree with TRBD1. Trimming at V came to 4 bases and at J to 4 bases, leaving 6 bases not matched to a gene. The germline gives CDR1 SGDLS, CDR2 YYNGEE. This CDR3 is 14 amino acids long. CDR3 DNA: TGTGCCAGCAGCTCTGGACAGGGGAAATACGAGCAGTACTTC. It is translated as CASSSGQGKYEQYF.

The V and J genes are TRBV7-2 and TRBJ2-5, with D unclear. CDR3 length: 15 amino acids. With 5 bases removed from V and 0 bases from J, the gap between germline ends came to 13 bases. Germline V gene lookup returns CDR1 SGHTA and CDR2 FQGNSA. The CDR3 DNA sequence: TGTGCCAGCAGCCCCCTCCAGGTGTACCAAGAGACCCAGTACTTC. Protein: CASSPLQVYQETQYF.

This rearrangement joins TRBV25-1 to TRBJ2-5; D gene unclear. The CDR3 runs 14 residues. V shed 0 bases and J shed 5 bases, with 10 bases lying between them. CDR1 and CDR2 from the germline V gene are MGHDK and SYGVNS. CDR3 in amino acids: CASSEYQELETQYF. For the CDR3, the DNA is TGTGCCAGCAGTGAATATCAGGAGTTGGAGACCCAGTACTTC.

J is TRBJ2-5 and V is TRBV18; 7 nucleotides match TRBD1. Losses at the gene ends were 3 bases for V and 4 bases for J; bases not matched to a gene: 11. The CDR3 is made up of 16 amino acids. Germline V gene data show CDR1 as KGHSH and CDR2 as LQKENI. CDR3 sequence: CASSPTGTALGETQYF. The CDR3 DNA follows: TGTGCCAGCTCACCCACCGGGACAGCCTTAGGAGAGACCCAGTACTTC.

The chain employs TRBV21-1 and TRBJ2-5; the table's D call, TRBD2, has no DNA check behind it. TRBV21-1 is labeled a pseudogene. CDR3 length equals 16 residues. CDR3 region: CASSKEVRDGRETQYF. Written as DNA, the CDR3 is TGTGCCAGCAGCAAAGAGGTCCGGGATGGGCGAGAGACCCAGTACTTC.

The chain is built from TRBV4-2 and TRBJ1-2; possible D gene TRBD1, 5 bases. Germline CDR1 reads LGHNA; CDR2 reads YNFKEQ. The CDR3 contains 15 residues. The V end was cut by 4 bases, the J end by 7 bases, with 19 bases between. CDR3 loop: CASSPPGVSGGGYTF. As DNA, the CDR3 is TGTGCCAGCAGCCCACCGGGGGTGAGTGGGGGTGGCTACACCTTC.

This clone was picked up one time. The chain combines TRBV4-3 with TRBJ2-1, with D perhaps TRBD2 (7 bases). The CDR3 covers 15 residues. Deletions cut 1 base from V and 5 bases from J, with 12 bases between. Germline V gives CDR1 LGHNA, CDR2 YSLEER. In nucleotides, the CDR3 is TGCGCCAGCAGCCAAGGGGGGCTAGCGGACAATGAGCAGTTCTTC. It encodes CASSQGGLADNEQFF.

The chain uses TRBV4-2 and TRBJ1-1; possibly TRBD1 for D (5 bases). This CDR3 has 18 amino acids. The V gene's germline CDR1 is LGHNA and CDR2 YNFKEQ. Trimming left V 0 bases short and J 0 bases short, with 17 bases between. Written as DNA, the CDR3 is TGTGCCAGCAGCCAAGAAAACCTAGCAGGACATATGAACACTGAAGCTTTCTTT. Protein product: CASSQENLAGHMNTEAFF.

Comment on this clone: Within the sample, other DNA sequences also encode this same CDR3. V and J are TRBV27 and TRBJ2-1; D remains unclear. Germline CDR1 reads MNHEY; CDR2 reads SMNVEV (reference sequence). Deletions cut 3 bases from V and 4 bases from J, with 7 bases between. The CDR3 has 13 residues. Here the CDR3 reads CASSLAEYNEQFF. Written as DNA, the CDR3 is TGTGCCAGCAGTTTGGCCGAATACAATGAGCAGTTCTTC.

The chain has TRBV9 and TRBJ2-6; D gene ambiguous. Looked up from germline, CDR1 is SGDLS and CDR2 is YYNGEE. The V end lost 5 bases, the J end lost 1 base, and 16 bases lay between the germline ends. The CDR3 contains 17 residues. The CDR3 sequence: CASSWDRRLSGANVLTF. The DNA of the CDR3 is TGTGCCAGCAGTTGGGATCGTCGGCTTTCTGGGGCCAACGTCCTGACTTTC. The whole variable domain, filled in from reference TRBV9 and TRBJ2-6, reads DSGVTQTPKHLITATGQRVTLRCSPRSGDLSVYWYQQSLDQGLQFLIQYYNGEERAKGNILERFSAQQFPDLHSELNLSSLELGDSALYFCASSWDRRLSGANVLTFGAGSRLTVL.

The chain links TRBV4-3 to TRBJ2-7, with 7 bases matching TRBD2. J was trimmed by 2 bases and V by 1 base; bases with no gene match: 5. The CDR3 loop spans 15 amino acids. Germline-derived CDR1 and CDR2 are LGHNA and YSLEER. CDR3 in DNA: TGCGCCAGCAGCCAAGCCACGGGAGGACCCTACGAGCAGTACTTC. Translation: CASSQATGGPYEQYF.

CDR3: CSVGTGNSYEQYF. The CDR3 DNA reads TGCAGCGTCGGGACAGGGAACTCCTACGAGCAGTACTTC. This rearrangement joins TRBV29-1 to TRBJ2-7, with TRBD1 matching 9 bases. The V segment lost 6 bases and the J segment 0 bases; nucleotides outside the gene matches: 3. Germline V CDR1 and CDR2: SQVTM, ANQGSEA. The CDR3 contains 13 residues.

The V call is TRBV10-3, the J call TRBJ1-1; D call uncertain. Germline CDR1 ENHRY, CDR2 SYGVKD. The CDR3 has 14 residues. Deletions cut 1 base from V and 5 bases from J, with 11 bases between. CDR3 in DNA: TGTGCCATCAGTGAGTTGGAGGGTAGGACTGAAGCTTTCTTT. This encodes CAISELEGRTEAFF.

The gene calls are TRBV28 and TRBJ2-1, with 13 nucleotides matching TRBD2. The trim removed 4 bases at V and 9 bases at J, leaving 9 bases unmatched. The germline CDR1 and CDR2 sequences are MDHEN and SYDVKM. The CDR3 has 16 amino acids. In DNA form, the CDR3 reads TGTGCCAGCAGTTATTGGACTAGCGGGAGCCGAAGTGAGCAGTTCTTC. It is translated as CASSYWTSGSRSEQFF. Supplemented by reference TRBV28 and TRBJ2-1, the full variable domain reads DVKVTQSSRYLVKRTGEKVFLECVQDMDHENMFWYRQDPGLGLRLIYFSYDVKMKEKGDIPEGYSVSREKKERFSLILESASTNQTSMYLCASSYWTSGSRSEQFFGPGTRLTVL.

This chain uses TRBV23-1 with TRBJ2-5, with 9 bases aligning to TRBD1. TRBV23-1 is placed among ORFs of uncertain function. This CDR3 has 19 amino acids. V gave up 0 bases and J gave up 5 bases; unmatched junction bases: 16. For the CDR3, the DNA is TGCGCCAGCAGTCAATCGCTGGACAGGGGTTTTTTGCTTGTGGAGACCCAGTACTTC. Protein: CASSQSLDRGFLLVETQYF.

The chain couples TRBV4-1 to TRBJ2-1; D call uncertain. Germline V gene data show CDR1 as MGHRA and CDR2 as YSYEKL. Trimming shortened V by 2 bases and J by 6 bases, and 8 bases separated the two germline ends. The CDR3 runs to 13 residues. CDR3 sequence (DNA): TGCGCCAGCAGCCAAATCCCTGGCAATGAGCAGTTCTTC. Encoded protein: CASSQIPGNEQFF.

CDR3 DNA sequence: TGTGCCAGCAGCTTACGGGCTACCTTCGATACGCAGTATTTT. This sequence encodes CASSLRATFDTQYF. The J gene is TRBJ2-3, the V gene TRBV13, with D uncertain. Germline CDR1 is PRHDT and CDR2 is FYEKMQ (reference sequence). The V end was cut by 2 bases, the J end by 6 bases, with 12 bases between. The CDR3 has 14 residues.

This sequence joins TRBV19 and TRBJ2-7; the D gene could be TRBD1 or TRBD2 (5 bases each). The CDR3 is made up of 14 amino acids. Germline V lookup: CDR1 LNHDA, CDR2 SQIVND (reference sequence). V lost 3 bases to trimming and J lost 1 base, with 10 bases between them. The CDR3 here is CASSMRGPSYEQYF. CDR3 bases: TGTGCCAGTAGTATGAGGGGCCCGTCCTACGAGCAGTACTTC.

The genes are TRBV4-1 and TRBJ1-3; D is undetermined. V was trimmed by 4 bases and J by 4 bases, leaving 8 bases between them. Germline loops: CDR1 MGHRA, CDR2 YSYEKL. This CDR3 is built from 13 residues. The CDR3 is CASSPRLGNTIYF. CDR3 DNA: TGCGCCAGCAGCCCCCGGCTCGGAAACACCATATATTTT.

The chain uses TRBV20-1 and TRBJ2-2, with D hard to call. V lost 3 bases to trimming and J lost 8 bases, with 7 bases between them. The germline gives CDR1 DFQATT, CDR2 SNEGSKA (reference sequence). The CDR3 contains 11 residues. The CDR3 loop is CSARAKGELFF. Here the CDR3 DNA reads TGCAGTGCTAGGGCTAAAGGGGAGCTGTTTTTT.